This passage covers 14 T cell receptor beta chains from one sample sequenced in a study of blood T cell repertoires in COVID-19. Profiled with immunoSEQ multiplex PCR; TCRdb holds only in-frame clones, not every one. The table lists 350,000 to 400,000 clones, roughly 90% of them singletons. The specimen was PBMCs or T cells enriched from blood (not recorded which). Source of these receptors: a woman in her 40s who had been exposed to COVID-19.

Only one count was recorded for this clone. V gene TRBV30 combines with J gene TRBJ2-6, with TRBD1 as a possible D gene (6 bases). Germline values: CDR1 GTSNPN, CDR2 SVGIG (reference sequence). V shed 1 base and J shed 3 bases, with 19 bases lying between them. The CDR3 sequence is 18 residues long. The CDR3 spells CAWSGQGFRVDGANVLTF. CDR3 nucleotides: TGTGCCTGGAGTGGCCAGGGGTTCCGTGTTGATGGGGCCAACGTCCTGACTTTC.

V and J are TRBV6-2 or TRBV6-3 and TRBJ2-7; 10 bases line up with TRBD2. Per the germline V gene, CDR1 is MNHEY and CDR2 is SVGEGT. V lost 5 bases and J lost 3; bases outside the gene matches: 10. This CDR3 is 16 amino acids long. The DNA of the CDR3 is TGTGCCAGCAGTAACTGGGTTGGACTAGCGGACTACGAGCAGTACTTC. It is translated as CASSNWVGLADYEQYF.

The CDR3: CASSQRRGRSYNSPLHF. The CDR3 DNA reads TGTGCCAGCAGCCAACGCAGGGGTCGGTCCTATAATTCACCCCTCCACTTT. The chain couples TRBV27 to TRBJ1-6; D is possibly TRBD1 (6 bases). V lost 6 bases, J lost 1 base, and 16 bases lay in between. The CDR3 length is 17 residues. In germline, CDR1 is MNHEY, CDR2 SMNVEV (reference sequence).

CDR3 coding DNA: TGTGCCAGCAGTGAGGACAGGGCGGGAAGCAATCAGCCCCAGCATTTT. The encoded protein is CASSEDRAGSNQPQHF. The chain couples TRBV2 to TRBJ1-5; TRBD1 matches 8 bases. The V gene end was trimmed by 3 bases and the J gene end by 1 base; junction bases not matched to a gene: 5. The CDR3 is 16 amino acids. CDR1 and CDR2 (germline): SNHLY, FYNNEI.

This chain uses TRBV6-5 with TRBJ2-7; D is perhaps TRBD2 (7 bases). There are 13 residues in the CDR3. Germline V gene lookup returns CDR1 MNHEY and CDR2 SVGAGI. Trimming removed 5 bases at V and 7 bases at J, with 15 bases between. The CDR3 DNA is TGTGCCAGCAGTCTAAAGGGGGGGCGGGAGCAGTACTTC. Translating it yields CASSLKGGREQYF.

This clone has only a few counts. Other nucleotide sequences from this sample produce the same CDR3. The rearrangement links TRBV5-4 to TRBJ1-2; no firm D call. CDR3 size: 13 residues. The V and J ends lost 2 bases and 5 bases respectively, with 10 bases between them. CDR1 is SGHNT and CDR2 is YYREEE in the germline V gene (reference sequence). The CDR3 DNA reads TGTGCCAGCAGCTTTGCGGGAGGGTATGGCTACACCTTC. Translation gives CASSFAGGYGYTF.

The CDR3 nucleotides are TGTGCCAGTAGTATAGTGTCCAGGGGGAAGAACACTGAAGCTTTCTTT. Translation gives CASSIVSRGKNTEAFF. The V and J genes are TRBV19 and TRBJ1-1; 7 nucleotides line up with TRBD1. The CDR3 is 16 amino acids. With V trimmed by 1 base and J by 1 base, 6 bases remained unmatched. Germline CDR1 is LNHDA and CDR2 is SQIVND (reference sequence).

The chain recombines TRBV28 with TRBJ1-4, with 7 nucleotides matching TRBD1. V trimming: 6 bases; J trimming: 7 bases; junction bases outside the gene matches: 5. The germline V gene encodes CDR1 MDHEN and CDR2 SYDVKM. This CDR3 has 13 amino acids. The CDR3 here is CASRQGGGEKLFF. Here the CDR3 DNA reads TGTGCCAGCAGGCAGGGGGGTGGTGAAAAACTGTTTTTT.

This clone was found once. This chain links TRBV28 with TRBJ1-1; D gene uncertain. Trimming removed 6 bases from V and 1 base from J, with 15 bases in between. Germline CDR1 is MDHEN and CDR2 is SYDVKM. CDR3 length: 15 residues. The CDR3 DNA sequence: TGTGCCAGCAGACCATTGGCATCTGGGAACACTGAAGCTTTCTTT. Translation gives CASRPLASGNTEAFF.

This clone was found once. The chain employs TRBV5-4 and TRBJ2-1; the match to TRBD2 covers 8 bases. Germline CDR1 SGHNT, CDR2 YYREEE (reference sequence). Trimming at V came to 4 bases and at J to 2 bases, leaving 5 bases not matched to a gene. CDR3 size: 15 residues. As DNA, the CDR3 is TGTGCCAGCAGCAACGGGACTAGGGCCTACAATGAGCAGTTCTTC. Translation: CASSNGTRAYNEQFF.

The V call is TRBV29-1, the J call TRBJ1-2; 7 positions agree with TRBD1. Trimming removed 2 bases from V and 2 bases from J; junction bases left unmatched: 2. This CDR3 has 13 residues. CDR1 is SQVTM and CDR2 is ANQGSEA in the germline V gene. Here the CDR3 reads CSVEPRGNYGYTF. DNA of the CDR3: TGCAGCGTTGAACCCAGGGGGAACTATGGCTACACCTTC.

This rearrangement joins TRBV19 to TRBJ1-1; TRBD1 agrees at 7 bases. CDR1 is LNHDA, CDR2 SQIVND, per germline (reference sequence). This CDR3 spans 13 amino acids. Germline trimming cut 7 bases from V and 1 base from J; bases unmatched to any gene: 3. Here the CDR3 reads CASKKGANTEAFF. The CDR3 bases are TGTGCCAGTAAAAAGGGGGCGAACACTGAAGCTTTCTTT.

The chain joins TRBV7-2 to TRBJ2-5; 8 positions agree with TRBD2. Losses at the gene ends were 3 bases for V and 0 bases for J; bases not matched to a gene: 9. Germline CDR1 reads SGHTA; CDR2 reads FQGNSA. The CDR3 consists of 17 residues. CDR3 sequence (DNA): TGTGCCAGCAGCTTGGTGCTCACTAGCGGTTACCAAGAGACCCAGTACTTC. It yields the protein CASSLVLTSGYQETQYF.

The J gene is TRBJ1-2, the V gene TRBV5-6, with 7 bases fitting TRBD1. Germline trimming cut 3 bases from V and 8 bases from J; bases unmatched to any gene: 16. Germline V CDR1 and CDR2: SGHDT, YYEEEE. CDR3 length: 16 residues. The DNA of the CDR3 is TGTGCCAGCAGCTACATACAAGACAGGGTAGGGGGCGGCTACACCTTC. This codes for CASSYIQDRVGGGYTF.